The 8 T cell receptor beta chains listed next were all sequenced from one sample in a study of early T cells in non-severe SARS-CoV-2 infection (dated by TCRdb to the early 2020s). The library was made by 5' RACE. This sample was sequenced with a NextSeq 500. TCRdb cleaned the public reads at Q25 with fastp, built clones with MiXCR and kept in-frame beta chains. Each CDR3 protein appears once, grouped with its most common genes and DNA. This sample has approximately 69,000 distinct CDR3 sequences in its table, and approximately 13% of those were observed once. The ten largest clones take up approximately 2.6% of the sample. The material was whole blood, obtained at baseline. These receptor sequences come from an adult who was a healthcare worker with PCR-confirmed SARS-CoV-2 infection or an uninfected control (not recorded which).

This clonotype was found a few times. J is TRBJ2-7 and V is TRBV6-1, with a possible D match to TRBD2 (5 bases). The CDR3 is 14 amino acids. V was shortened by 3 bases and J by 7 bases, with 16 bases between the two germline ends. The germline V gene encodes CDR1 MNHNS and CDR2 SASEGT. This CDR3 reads CASSESSGGGEQYF. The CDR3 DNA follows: TGTGCCAGCAGTGAGAGCTCGGGTGGCGGGGAGCAGTACTTC.

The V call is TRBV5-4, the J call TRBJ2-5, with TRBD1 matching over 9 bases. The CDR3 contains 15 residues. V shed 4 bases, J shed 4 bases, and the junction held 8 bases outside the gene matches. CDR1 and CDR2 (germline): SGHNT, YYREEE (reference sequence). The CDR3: CASSMTGGARETQYF. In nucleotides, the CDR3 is TGTGCCAGCAGCATGACAGGGGGGGCAAGAGAGACCCAGTACTTC.

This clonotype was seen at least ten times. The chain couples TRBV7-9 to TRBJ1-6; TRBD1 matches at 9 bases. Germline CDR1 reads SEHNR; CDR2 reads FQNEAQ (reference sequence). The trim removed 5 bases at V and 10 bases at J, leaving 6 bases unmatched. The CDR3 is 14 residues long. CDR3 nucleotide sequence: TGTGCCAGCAGCCTGACAGGGGGAGACTCACCCCTCCACTTT. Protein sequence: CASSLTGGDSPLHF. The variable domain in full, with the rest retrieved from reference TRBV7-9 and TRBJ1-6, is DTGVSQNPRHKITKRGQNVTFRCDPISEHNRLYWYRQTLGQGPEFLTYFQNEAQLEKSRLLSDRFSAERPKGSFSTLEIQRTEQGDSAMYLCASSLTGGDSPLHFGNGTRLTVT.

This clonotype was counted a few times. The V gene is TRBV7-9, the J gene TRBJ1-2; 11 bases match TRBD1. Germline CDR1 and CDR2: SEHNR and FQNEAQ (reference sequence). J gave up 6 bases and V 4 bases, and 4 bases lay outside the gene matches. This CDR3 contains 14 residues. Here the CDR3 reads CASSSRDRGDGYTF. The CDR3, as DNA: TGTGCCAGCAGCTCCCGGGACAGGGGGGATGGCTACACCTTC.

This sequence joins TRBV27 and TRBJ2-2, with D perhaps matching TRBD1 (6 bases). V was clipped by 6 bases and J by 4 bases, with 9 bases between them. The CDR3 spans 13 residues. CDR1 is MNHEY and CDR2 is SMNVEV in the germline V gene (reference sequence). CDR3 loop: CASRGRGTGELFF. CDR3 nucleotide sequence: TGTGCCAGCAGAGGCAGGGGCACCGGGGAGCTGTTTTTT.

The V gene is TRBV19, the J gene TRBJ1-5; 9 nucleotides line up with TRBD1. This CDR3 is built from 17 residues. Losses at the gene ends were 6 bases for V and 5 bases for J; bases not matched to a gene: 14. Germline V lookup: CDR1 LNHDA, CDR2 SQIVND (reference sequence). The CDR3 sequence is CASSPTGTGIWYQPQHF. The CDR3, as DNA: TGTGCCAGTAGCCCAACCGGGACAGGGATTTGGTATCAGCCCCAGCATTTT.

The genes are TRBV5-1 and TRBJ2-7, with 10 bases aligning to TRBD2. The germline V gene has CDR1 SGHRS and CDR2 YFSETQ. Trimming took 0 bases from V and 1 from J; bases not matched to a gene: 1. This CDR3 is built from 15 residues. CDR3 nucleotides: TGCGCCAGCAGCTTGGTAGCGGGGGGATCCTACGAGCAGTACTTC. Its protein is CASSLVAGGSYEQYF.

Here the CDR3 DNA reads TGTGCCAGCAGTGAATCAGTGTCAGTCTATCAGCCCCAGCATTTT. Translating it yields CASSESVSVYQPQHF. The chain employs TRBV6-1 and TRBJ1-5; D not resolved. V gave up 2 bases and J gave up 5 bases, with 13 bases separating them. The germline CDR1 and CDR2 sequences are MNHNS and SASEGT. The CDR3 contains 15 residues.